Each of the 18 T cell receptor beta chains below was sequenced from the same sample in a study of molecular identifiers for immune sequencing clone quantification. TCRdb re-called the PCR reads through MiXCR, storing one row per CDR3 protein. The sample lists 300,000 to 400,000 distinct CDR3 sequences, over 20% occurring once. The source material was naive CD8+ T cells from blood, with Jurkat cell RNA spiked in. Subset indicated: FACS-sorted CD8+CD4-CCR7+CD45RA+ naive T cells. The receptor set was obtained from a human donor in good health. Some libraries in this study had Jurkat cell RNA spiked in.

The CDR3 DNA follows: TGTGCCAGCAGCTTAGGGGATCTCACCGGGGAGCTGTTTTTT. Translating gives CASSLGDLTGELFF. V gene TRBV7-2 combines with J gene TRBJ2-2; D not resolved. This CDR3 contains 14 residues. V lost 1 base and J lost 4, with 7 bases in between. From germline, CDR1 is SGHTA and CDR2 FQGNSA.

This clonotype was observed a handful of times. CDR3 residues: CASSLGPGTGGSPLHF. CDR3 coding DNA: TGTGCCAGCAGTTTAGGCCCCGGGACAGGGGGATCACCCCTCCACTTT. The chain couples TRBV12-3 or TRBV12-4 to TRBJ1-6, with TRBD1 matching 11 bases. This CDR3 comprises 16 residues. After removal of 1 base from V and 10 bases from J, the junction contained 6 bases not matched to a gene.

V is TRBV4-2 and J is TRBJ2-3; perhaps TRBD2 as D (5 bases). V dropped 0 bases and J dropped 1 base, with 14 bases sitting between them. The CDR3 has 17 amino acids. Per the germline V gene, CDR1 is LGHNA and CDR2 is YNFKEQ. The CDR3 nucleotides are TGTGCCAGCAGCCAAGATCACGCCGGGATCGGCACAGATACGCAGTATTTT. This gives the protein CASSQDHAGIGTDTQYF.

This clonotype was picked up many times. The rearrangement joins TRBV12-3 or TRBV12-4 to TRBJ1-1; D uncertain. The V gene lost 5 bases and the J gene lost 8 bases, with 15 bases spanning the gap. CDR3 size: 13 residues. The CDR3 sequence: CASSPPLAGEAFF. The DNA for the CDR3 is TGTGCCAGCAGTCCCCCGTTGGCGGGAGAAGCTTTCTTT.

Comments on this clonotype: A much larger clone differs from this one at a single base, so this may be a read error. V is TRBV29-1 and J is TRBJ1-3, with a weak D call TRBD1 (5 bases). There are 13 residues in the CDR3. Germline loops: CDR1 SQVTM, CDR2 ANQGSEA. The CDR3 is CSVGGITGNTVYF. CDR3 DNA: TGCAGCGTTGGGGGGATAACTGGAAACACCGTATATTTT.

This clonotype has a count of ten or more. The V gene is TRBV7-2, the J gene TRBJ2-1; 8 bases map to TRBD2. This CDR3 is built from 14 residues. V was pared by 8 bases and J by 3 bases, with 6 bases of the junction left unmatched. Germline V gene lookup returns CDR1 SGHTA and CDR2 FQGNSA. DNA of the CDR3: TGTGCCAGCGGAGATCTAGCGGGCTACAATGAGCAGTTCTTC. Its translation: CASGDLAGYNEQFF.

A remark on this clonotype: As the CDR3 is not closed by the conserved phenylalanine or tryptophan, this likely results from a read error. The chain uses TRBV6-5 and TRBJ2-2; TRBD1 agrees at 9 bases. CDR3 size: 16 residues. J was trimmed by 6 bases and V by 0 bases; bases with no gene match: 5. CDR1 is MNHEY, CDR2 SVGAGI, per germline. CDR3 sequence reads: CASSYSIQGASGELFL. As DNA, the CDR3 is TGTGCCAGCAGTTACTCGATACAGGGGGCTTCCGGGGAGCTGTTTTTA.

This clonotype was seen many times. This sequence joins TRBV7-2 and TRBJ2-7, with 7 bases matching TRBD2. Germline V gene sequence: CDR1 SGHTA, CDR2 FQGNSA. Trimming at V came to 1 base and at J to 5 bases, leaving 11 bases not matched to a gene. The CDR3 is made up of 16 amino acids. CDR3: CASSLVAGELLNEQYF. The CDR3 DNA sequence: TGTGCCAGCAGCTTAGTTGCGGGAGAGCTCCTCAACGAGCAGTACTTC.

This clonotype showed up just a few times. The V call is TRBV13, the J call TRBJ1-2; D may be TRBD1 (5 bases). CDR3 length equals 12 residues. Trimming left V 4 bases short and J 6 bases short, with 9 bases between. Germline V CDR1 and CDR2: PRHDT, FYEKMQ (reference sequence). The CDR3 loop is CASSYGTDGYTF. The CDR3 DNA follows: TGTGCCAGCAGCTACGGGACGGATGGCTACACCTTC.

This clonotype was recorded many times. V usage is TRBV5-1 and J usage is TRBJ1-1; D unclear. CDR3 size: 15 residues. Trimming took off 1 base at V and 1 base at J, with 11 bases between the two ends. Germline V CDR1 and CDR2: SGHRS, YFSETQ. CDR3 residues: CASSLSRWWNTEAFF. CDR3 bases: TGCGCCAGCAGCTTGAGCAGGTGGTGGAACACTGAAGCTTTCTTT.

At least ten counts were recorded for this clonotype. The chain recombines TRBV20-1 with TRBJ1-3; D not resolved. Germline CDR1 reads DFQATT; CDR2 reads SNEGSKA (reference sequence). This CDR3 is 16 amino acids long. Trimming shortened V by 0 bases and J by 1 base, and 13 bases separated the two germline ends. CDR3 DNA: TGCAGTGCTAGAGATCGCCATCCGACGTCTGGAAACACCATATATTTT. Protein product: CSARDRHPTSGNTIYF.

About this clonotype itself: A much larger clone differs by one base, so this may be a read error. The chain has TRBV29-1 and TRBJ2-3; D might be TRBD2 (5 bases). Germline V gene sequence: CDR1 SQVTM, CDR2 ANQGSEA. CDR3 length: 13 amino acids. The CDR3 is CGVESGSTDTQYF. The CDR3, as DNA: TGCGGCGTGGAAAGCGGTAGCACAGATACGCAGTATTTT.

This clonotype was picked up many times. The rearrangement links TRBV6-5 to TRBJ2-3; no clear D gene. Germline loops: CDR1 MNHEY, CDR2 SVGAGI. The CDR3 loop spans 15 amino acids. V lost 7 bases, J lost 4 bases, and 18 bases lay in between. The CDR3 region is CASTADGVAPDTQYF. CDR3 DNA: TGTGCCAGCACCGCGGATGGTGTTGCTCCAGATACGCAGTATTTT.

This clonotype was observed many times. The rearrangement uses TRBV20-1 and TRBJ1-6; TRBD1 agrees at 7 bases. Germline loops: CDR1 DFQATT, CDR2 SNEGSKA (reference sequence). The CDR3 is 13 residues long. With V trimmed by 5 bases and J by 6 bases, 4 bases remained unmatched. The CDR3 DNA follows: TGCAGTGCTTCACACAGGGGTAATTCACCCCTCCACTTT. It translates to CSASHRGNSPLHF.

This clonotype was seen more than once but under ten times. V and J are TRBV2 and TRBJ2-1, with 7 bases fitting TRBD2. CDR3 size: 15 residues. Germline assignment: CDR1 SNHLY and CDR2 FYNNEI. V trimming: 2 bases; J trimming: 0 bases; junction bases outside the gene matches: 1. The CDR3 spells CASSEWTSSYNEQFF. The CDR3 nucleotides are TGTGCCAGCAGTGAATGGACTAGCTCCTACAATGAGCAGTTCTTC.

This clonotype was detected only a few times. The V gene is TRBV19, the J gene TRBJ2-7; weak D call: TRBD2 (5 bases). V lost 3 bases and J 3 bases, leaving 12 bases between the germline ends. This CDR3 has 14 amino acids. Germline lookup yields CDR1 LNHDA and CDR2 SQIVND (reference sequence). CDR3 DNA sequence: TGTGCCAGTAGTATTTGGTCTAGCAACTACGAGCAGTACTTC. Protein: CASSIWSSNYEQYF.

The chain has TRBV19 and TRBJ1-1, with 7 positions matching TRBD1. The V gene's germline CDR1 is LNHDA and CDR2 SQIVND (reference sequence). This CDR3 contains 15 residues. The ends lost 5 bases at V and 3 bases at J; junction bases unmatched: 9. CDR3 nucleotides: TGTGCCAGTAGTGGATGGACAGGCTTGGACACTGAAGCTTTCTTT. Residues: CASSGWTGLDTEAFF.

This clonotype was counted only a few times. The chain is built from TRBV3-1 and TRBJ1-4, with D maybe TRBD1 (6 bases). V shed 3 bases and J shed 6 bases, with 17 bases lying between them. CDR3 length equals 16 residues. The V gene's germline CDR1 is LGHDT and CDR2 YNNKEL (reference sequence). The CDR3 is CASSHENRAEHEKLFF. The CDR3 DNA is TGTGCCAGCAGCCACGAAAACAGGGCAGAGCATGAAAAACTGTTTTTT. Filled out from reference TRBV3-1 and TRBJ1-4, the complete variable domain reads DTAVSQTPKYLVTQMGNDKSIKCEQNLGHDTMYWYKQDSKKFLKIMFSYNNKELIINETVPNRFSPKSPDKAHLNLHINSLELGDSAVYFCASSHENRAEHEKLFFGSGTQLSVL.